These 30 T cell receptor beta chains originate from one sample sequenced in a study of T-cell memory formation after mild COVID-19 (dated by TCRdb to the early 2020s). The library was built by means of 5' RACE. The listed sequencing device is Illumina NovaSeq 6000. TCRdb trimmed the raw reads at Q25, called clones with MiXCR and kept productive beta chains. When rows share a CDR3 protein, they turn into one entry using the most common DNA and genes. This sample holds over 500,000 distinct CDR3 sequences; roughly 17% were observed only once. The leading ten clones occupy roughly 7.7% of the sample. Sequencing input: PBMCs or a T cell subset sorted from them (not recorded which). Receptor source: an adult woman who had mild COVID-19 (a few samples of this study predate the infection). The sample titles of this study are shuffled in the database, so cell type and time point are left out; the donor was told from shared clones.

This chain joins TRBV7-9 and TRBJ1-1; possibly TRBD1 for D (5 bases). Trimming cost V 11 bases and J 0 bases, with 16 bases left between them. The CDR3 runs 14 residues. Germline CDR1 SEHNR, CDR2 FQNEAQ (reference sequence). CDR3 nucleotides: TGTGCCTCCGGATGGGGGACCTTGAACACTGAAGCTTTCTTT. Amino acids: CASGWGTLNTEAFF.

This clonotype was counted only a few times. Here the CDR3 reads CASSQVTRGTQYF. The CDR3 DNA follows: TGTGCCAGCAGCCAAGTTACGAGGGGTACGCAGTATTTT. The chain carries TRBV3-1 and TRBJ2-3, with D perhaps being TRBD1 or TRBD2 (5 bases each). The ends were cut back, 1 base at V and 8 bases at J, with 10 bases in the middle. Germline CDR1 is LGHDT and CDR2 is YNNKEL (reference sequence). The CDR3 extends over 13 amino acids.

The V and J genes are TRBV15 and TRBJ2-7; 8 bases agree with TRBD1. CDR3 length: 15 amino acids. CDR1 is LNHNV, CDR2 YYDKDF, per germline (reference sequence). Unmatched junction bases numbered 6, after V lost 4 bases and J lost 1 base. As DNA, the CDR3 is TGTGCCACCAGCACCCAACAGGGGGAATCCTACGAGCAGTACTTC. Its protein product is CATSTQQGESYEQYF.

This chain links TRBV5-5 with TRBJ1-4; no clear D gene. Germline V gene lookup returns CDR1 SGHKS and CDR2 YYEKEE (reference sequence). This CDR3 is 16 amino acids long. Deletions cut 6 bases from V and 3 bases from J, with 18 bases between. The chain's CDR3 is CASTINPYLANEKLFF. As DNA, the CDR3 is TGTGCCAGCACCATCAACCCATATCTTGCTAATGAAAAACTGTTTTTT.

This clonotype was counted between two and nine times. The chain links TRBV27 to TRBJ1-1; D unclear. Trimming left V 3 bases short and J 5 bases short, with 7 bases between. The germline gives CDR1 MNHEY, CDR2 SMNVEV (reference sequence). The CDR3 consists of 12 residues. The chain's CDR3 is CASSFFGTEAFF. For the CDR3, the DNA is TGTGCCAGCAGTTTTTTTGGGACTGAAGCTTTCTTT.

This clonotype turned up a few times. The genes are TRBV11-2 and TRBJ2-1; D remains unclear. Per germline, CDR1 SGHAT and CDR2 FQNNGV. The V gene lost 2 bases and the J gene lost 6 bases, with 11 bases spanning the gap. The CDR3 is 14 residues long. The CDR3 sequence is CASSLYLGANEQFF. The DNA for the CDR3 is TGTGCCAGCAGCTTATACCTGGGCGCCAATGAGCAGTTCTTC. The complete variable domain, with remaining parts taken from reference TRBV11-2 and TRBJ2-1, reads EAGVAQSPRYKIIEKRQSVAFWCNPISGHATLYWYQQILGQGPKLLIQFQNNGVVDDSQLPKDRFSAERLKGVDSTLKIQPAKLEDSAVYLCASSLYLGANEQFFGPGTRLTVL.

The rearrangement links TRBV5-1 to TRBJ2-7; TRBD1 matches 7 bases. CDR3 length: 17 residues. Germline values: CDR1 SGHRS, CDR2 YFSETQ. V lost 5 bases and J lost 2; bases outside the gene matches: 16. The CDR3, as DNA: TGCGCCAGCAGGTTAGATGGTCGGTCAGGGGGAGCCTACGAGCAGTACTTC. Protein product: CASRLDGRSGGAYEQYF.

This clonotype was detected many times. This chain joins TRBV11-2 and TRBJ2-2; D unclear. This CDR3 is built from 14 residues. Per the germline V gene, CDR1 is SGHAT and CDR2 is FQNNGV. V lost 5 bases and J lost 1, with 8 bases in between. The DNA for the CDR3 is TGTGCCAGCAGCGGAAGACGGAACACCGGGGAGCTGTTTTTT. It encodes CASSGRRNTGELFF.

The J gene is TRBJ2-1, the V gene TRBV5-5; 9 nucleotides match TRBD2. Germline lookup yields CDR1 SGHKS and CDR2 YYEKEE (reference sequence). The CDR3 length is 16 residues. With V trimmed by 4 bases and J by 4 bases, 9 bases remained unmatched. CDR3 nucleotide sequence: TGTGCCAGCAGCGAACGGCGGGGGGGGTCTTACAATGAGCAGTTCTTC. Protein sequence: CASSERRGGSYNEQFF.

This clonotype has just a few counts. The chain links TRBV5-1 to TRBJ2-7, with TRBD1 matching over 7 bases. The V segment lost 0 bases and the J segment 3 bases; nucleotides outside the gene matches: 9. The V gene's germline CDR1 is SGHRS and CDR2 YFSETQ. The CDR3 runs to 16 residues. The DNA for the CDR3 is TGCGCCAGCAGCTTGGAAATACCGGGACAGAACTACGAGCAGTACTTC. Translating it yields CASSLEIPGQNYEQYF.

In this sample, this clonotype turned up a few times. The chain couples TRBV6-1 to TRBJ1-5; 7 bases match TRBD1. The CDR3 contains 17 residues. Unmatched junction bases numbered 8, after V lost 1 base and J lost 2 bases. Looked up from germline, CDR1 is MNHNS and CDR2 is SASEGT. The CDR3 coding sequence is TGTGCCAGCAGTGAAGGTCAAAATCAGGGGGGCAATCAGCCCCAGCATTTT. Protein: CASSEGQNQGGNQPQHF.

A few counts support this clonotype. The chain combines TRBV3-1 with TRBJ2-1; D gene uncertain. This CDR3 is built from 13 residues. CDR1 LGHDT and CDR2 YNNKEL come from the germline V gene (reference sequence). Trimming shortened V by 0 bases and J by 10 bases, and 10 bases separated the two germline ends. The DNA of the CDR3 is TGTGCCAGCAGCCAAGAGCTGGCCCGCGAGCAGTTCTTC. It encodes CASSQELAREQFF.

In its sample, this clonotype was seen a few times. The chain joins TRBV7-9 to TRBJ1-1, with D uncertain. The V gene's germline CDR1 is SEHNR and CDR2 FQNEAQ (reference sequence). The V gene lost 4 bases and the J gene lost 7 bases, with 10 bases spanning the gap. There are 12 residues in the CDR3. For the CDR3, the DNA is TGTGCCAGCAGCTCGTTGGGTGGTGAAGCTTTCTTT. Residues: CASSSLGGEAFF.

The V call is TRBV7-4, the J call TRBJ1-2; D may be TRBD1 (6 bases). Germline-derived CDR1 and CDR2 are SGHVT and SQSDAQ. Between the trimmed V and J ends, which lost 2 bases and 1 base, there was a span of 8 bases. The CDR3 extends over 14 amino acids. The CDR3 region is CASSLPRGNYGYTF. The CDR3 DNA reads TGTGCCAGCAGCTTACCCAGGGGTAACTATGGCTACACCTTC.

The table lists this clonotype with a few counts. The chain has TRBV15 and TRBJ1-2, with TRBD1 matching 9 bases. V shed 8 bases and J 8 bases; nucleotides not matched to a gene: 12. This CDR3 contains 14 residues. CDR1 LNHNV and CDR2 YYDKDF come from the germline V gene (reference sequence). The CDR3 spells CATRTGERLRGYTF. The CDR3 DNA reads TGTGCCACCCGGACAGGGGAAAGATTGCGGGGCTACACCTTC.

The V call is TRBV11-2, the J call TRBJ2-5, with D perhaps matching TRBD1 (6 bases). Germline loops: CDR1 SGHAT, CDR2 FQNNGV. The CDR3 covers 16 residues. V lost 2 bases and J lost 1, with 14 bases in between. Written as DNA, the CDR3 is TGTGCCAGCAGCTTACAGGCCGGGACAACCCAAGAGACCCAGTACTTC. Translating gives CASSLQAGTTQETQYF.

This chain uses TRBV30 with TRBJ1-6; no clear D gene. This CDR3 comprises 14 residues. Germline CDR1 reads GTSNPN; CDR2 reads SVGIG (reference sequence). V lost 1 base and J lost 0, with 4 bases in between. This chain's CDR3 is CAWSGNSYNSPLHF. CDR3 DNA sequence: TGTGCCTGGAGTGGGAACTCCTATAATTCACCCCTCCACTTT.

This clonotype was seen a few times. The rearrangement joins TRBV2 to TRBJ2-5; maybe TRBD1 (5 bases). This CDR3 is built from 11 residues. Germline CDR1 SNHLY, CDR2 FYNNEI. Trimming removed 6 bases at V and 9 bases at J, with 11 bases between. CDR3 coding DNA: TGTGCCAGCAGCAACAGGTTTGCCCAGTACTTC. This codes for CASSNRFAQYF.

The chain employs TRBV7-2 and TRBJ2-7; the match to TRBD1 covers 7 bases. Looked up from germline, CDR1 is SGHTA and CDR2 is FQGNSA. The CDR3 contains 16 residues. V shed 1 base and J 0 bases; nucleotides not matched to a gene: 6. The CDR3 protein is CASSLDGQVVSYEQYF. CDR3 coding DNA: TGTGCCAGCAGCTTAGACGGACAGGTGGTCTCCTACGAGCAGTACTTC.

This clonotype was detected many times. CDR3 nucleotides: TGTGCCAGCAGCTTTGACAGGGGGGCCTACAATGAGCAGTTCTTC. It translates to CASSFDRGAYNEQFF. The chain couples TRBV7-8 to TRBJ2-1, with 9 positions matching TRBD1. V was pared by 3 bases and J by 2 bases, with 2 bases of the junction left unmatched. This CDR3 contains 15 residues. Looked up from germline, CDR1 is SGHVS and CDR2 is FQNEAQ.

This clonotype has a handful of counts. V usage is TRBV3-1 and J usage is TRBJ1-4; perhaps TRBD1 as D (5 bases). V lost 4 bases and J lost 12, with 24 bases in between. Germline V gene sequence: CDR1 LGHDT, CDR2 YNNKEL (reference sequence). The length of the CDR3 is 16 residues. CDR3 DNA sequence: TGTGCCAGCAGCCGGGTATACCCGCCTGATCCGGGGGAACTGTTTTTT. Translation: CASSRVYPPDPGELFF.

The chain is built from TRBV12-3 or TRBV12-4 and TRBJ2-7; TRBD2 matches 16 bases. Trimming took 4 bases from V and 3 from J; bases not matched to a gene: 6. The CDR3 sequence is 17 residues long. CDR3 DNA: TGTGCCAGCAGTTGGGGACTAGCGGGGGGGCCCCTCTACGAGCAGTACTTC. This codes for CASSWGLAGGPLYEQYF.

The rearrangement links TRBV3-1 to TRBJ2-2; D may be TRBD2 (6 bases). Trimming took 4 bases from V and 7 from J, leaving 16 bases between them. Germline lookup yields CDR1 LGHDT and CDR2 YNNKEL (reference sequence). This CDR3 is 15 amino acids long. The CDR3 spells CASSPARGEGGELFF. In nucleotides, the CDR3 is TGTGCCAGCAGCCCCGCGCGGGGTGAAGGCGGGGAGCTGTTTTTT.

For the CDR3, the DNA is TGCGCCAGCAGCCAAGATCGGCGCGGGAGGGCGAATGAGCAGTTCTTC. It yields the protein CASSQDRRGRANEQFF. The chain combines TRBV4-3 with TRBJ2-1; 9 nucleotides line up with TRBD2. V gave up 0 bases and J gave up 7 bases; unmatched junction bases: 7. This CDR3 is 16 amino acids long. Per germline, CDR1 LGHNA and CDR2 YSLEER.

This clonotype was observed at least ten times. This chain connects TRBV9 to TRBJ2-5; 7 nucleotides match TRBD1. The CDR3 has 15 residues. Trimming took 3 bases from V and 1 from J; bases not matched to a gene: 6. Germline V lookup: CDR1 SGDLS, CDR2 YYNGEE. In DNA form, the CDR3 reads TGTGCCAGCAGCGGCGGACAGGCACCCCAAGAGACCCAGTACTTC. This encodes CASSGGQAPQETQYF.

J is TRBJ2-5 and V is TRBV7-9; 7 bases map to TRBD2. Germline values: CDR1 SEHNR, CDR2 FQNEAQ (reference sequence). Trimming removed 6 bases from V and 4 bases from J; junction bases left unmatched: 14. The CDR3 extends over 16 amino acids. The DNA for the CDR3 is TGTGCCAGCAGACCCCTGAGCGGGGTCTCGGGAGAGACCCAGTACTTC. Protein product: CASRPLSGVSGETQYF.

The V call is TRBV27, the J call TRBJ1-2; a weak D match, TRBD1 (6 bases). V lost 2 bases and J 7 bases, leaving 11 bases between the germline ends. CDR1 and CDR2 from the germline V gene are MNHEY and SMNVEV (reference sequence). This CDR3 region has 13 residues. The CDR3 sequence: CASSLGAGAGYTF. The CDR3 nucleotides are TGTGCCAGCAGTTTAGGGGCAGGGGCTGGCTACACCTTC.

This clonotype has just a few counts. The chain recombines TRBV30 with TRBJ2-5; TRBD1 aligns across 8 bases. CDR1 and CDR2 from the germline V gene are GTSNPN and SVGIG (reference sequence). The CDR3 loop spans 14 amino acids. The J segment lost 5 bases and the V segment lost 3 bases, leaving 8 bases of the junction unmatched. The CDR3 nucleotides read TGTGCCTGGAGCGTCTTCAGGGGGCGGGAGACCCAGTACTTC. It translates to CAWSVFRGRETQYF.

This chain uses TRBV5-1 with TRBJ1-3; 7 bases line up with TRBD1. Germline V gene sequence: CDR1 SGHRS, CDR2 YFSETQ. The CDR3 has 15 residues. V was pared by 6 bases and J by 0 bases, with 6 bases of the junction left unmatched. CDR3 bases: TGCGCCAGCAACACAGGGGACCTCTCTGGAAACACCATATATTTT. It yields the protein CASNTGDLSGNTIYF.

This clonotype showed up just a few times. The rearrangement links TRBV7-2 to TRBJ1-2, with TRBD1 matching 7 bases. The CDR3 is 14 amino acids. With 4 bases clipped from V and 4 bases from J, the junction kept 6 bases outside the gene matches. Germline V gives CDR1 SGHTA, CDR2 FQGNSA. The CDR3, as DNA: TGTGCCAGCAGCTCACCTGGACAGGCCTATGGCTACACCTTC. Residues: CASSSPGQAYGYTF.